Below, 24 T cell receptor beta chains from the same sample are listed, as sequenced in a study of T cell responses to AZD1222 COVID-19 vaccine. Assay used: immunoSEQ multiplex PCR; TCRdb lists only in-frame clones, some missing. This table has around 120,000 clones, roughly 90% appearing once. Sample: peripheral blood, taken 28 days after the second AZD1222 dose. These receptors were taken from an adult who received the AZD1222 COVID-19 vaccine.

The J gene is TRBJ2-3, the V gene TRBV6-4; D may correspond to TRBD1 or TRBD2 (5 bases each). Germline CDR1 MRHNA, CDR2 SNTAGT. The CDR3 has 14 amino acids. Trimming shortened V by 1 base and J by 4 bases, and 9 bases separated the two germline ends. The CDR3 coding sequence is TGTGCCAGCAGTGACTATGGGGACGCAGATACGCAGTATTTT. It yields the protein CASSDYGDADTQYF.

This clone was seen once. V is TRBV7-9 and J is TRBJ1-5, with unresolved D. Germline V gene lookup returns CDR1 SEHNR and CDR2 FQNEAQ (reference sequence). This CDR3 is 12 amino acids long. Trimming cost V 4 bases and J 5 bases, with 6 bases left between them. CDR3 sequence reads: CASSSFDQPQHF. In DNA, the CDR3 is TGTGCCAGCAGCTCCTTCGATCAGCCCCAGCATTTT.

The V gene is TRBV5-1, the J gene TRBJ2-5; D may be TRBD1 (6 bases). The CDR3 contains 19 residues. Germline V gene data show CDR1 as SGHRS and CDR2 as YFSETQ. V lost 2 bases to trimming and J lost 1 base, with 24 bases between them. For the CDR3, the DNA is TGCGCCAGCAGCTTCATAGACAGGAATTACCAGGGGCTCCAAGAGACCCAGTACTTC. Amino acids: CASSFIDRNYQGLQETQYF.

The J gene is TRBJ1-6, the V gene TRBV27; 8 bases fit TRBD1. Trimming at V came to 6 bases and at J to 6 bases, leaving 4 bases not matched to a gene. From germline, CDR1 is MNHEY and CDR2 SMNVEV (reference sequence). There are 14 residues in the CDR3. This chain's CDR3 is CASSTGQGNSPLHF. Written as DNA, the CDR3 is TGTGCCAGCAGCACCGGACAGGGTAATTCACCCCTCCACTTT.

The chain carries TRBV7-9 and TRBJ1-1, with 7 bases matching TRBD1. After removal of 0 bases from V and 4 bases from J, the junction contained 5 bases not matched to a gene. The CDR3 is 15 residues long. Germline CDR1 is SEHNR and CDR2 is FQNEAQ (reference sequence). The CDR3 DNA reads TGTGCCAGCAGCTTAGCGCGAACAGGGGTCACTGAAGCTTTCTTT. Its protein product is CASSLARTGVTEAFF.

The chain links TRBV2 to TRBJ1-6, with D possibly being TRBD1 (6 bases). The CDR3 loop spans 16 amino acids. Germline CDR1 reads SNHLY; CDR2 reads FYNNEI. V shed 4 bases and J shed 4 bases, with 14 bases lying between them. The CDR3 nucleotides are TGTGCCAGCAGTGGACCAGGACAGCCTTATAATTCACCCCTCCACTTT. Translated: CASSGPGQPYNSPLHF.

The chain uses TRBV28 and TRBJ1-1; no definite D call. V gave up 5 bases and J gave up 6 bases, with 19 bases separating them. The CDR3 totals 15 residues. The germline gives CDR1 MDHEN, CDR2 SYDVKM. The CDR3 DNA reads TGTGCCAGCAGTGATAGACAACCTGGGTACCCTGAAGCTTTCTTT. Amino acids: CASSDRQPGYPEAFF. Full variable domain (outside the CDR3, taken from reference TRBV28 and TRBJ1-1): DVKVTQSSRYLVKRTGEKVFLECVQDMDHENMFWYRQDPGLGLRLIYFSYDVKMKEKGDIPEGYSVSREKKERFSLILESASTNQTSMYLCASSDRQPGYPEAFFGQGTRLTVV.

The V gene is TRBV7-9, the J gene TRBJ2-4, with D perhaps given as TRBD1 or TRBD2 (6 bases each). Germline values: CDR1 SEHNR, CDR2 FQNEAQ (reference sequence). V was cut by 1 base and J by 2 bases, with 9 bases left in between. The CDR3 contains 15 residues. The CDR3 sequence is CASSLEGGTKNIQYF. The CDR3 DNA reads as TGTGCCAGCAGCTTAGAGGGGGGCACCAAAAACATTCAGTACTTC.

The chain employs TRBV11-2 and TRBJ1-2; the match to TRBD1 covers 7 bases. The germline gives CDR1 SGHAT, CDR2 FQNNGV. V gave up 10 bases and J gave up 0 bases; unmatched junction bases: 17. The CDR3 runs 17 residues. CDR3 region: CATGGQRGTRANYGYTF. DNA for the CDR3: TGTGCCACCGGGGGACAGAGAGGGACTCGAGCTAACTATGGCTACACCTTC.

The genes are TRBV6-6 and TRBJ2-1, with 7 bases lining up with TRBD1. CDR1 is MNHNY, CDR2 SVGAGI, per germline (reference sequence). The junction had 12 bases not matched to a gene; V was cut back by 5 bases and J by 2 bases. The CDR3 loop spans 17 amino acids. In nucleotides, the CDR3 is TGTGCCAGCAGTCCTAGGACCCTTAGGGGGCCCTACAATGAGCAGTTCTTC. Its translation: CASSPRTLRGPYNEQFF.

V is TRBV18 and J is TRBJ1-1; TRBD1 might be the D (5 bases). V lost 6 bases to trimming and J lost 3 bases, with 17 bases between them. The CDR3 length is 15 residues. Germline CDR1 and CDR2: KGHSH and LQKENI. The CDR3: CASSKRQRGDTEAFF. CDR3 sequence (DNA): TGTGCCAGCTCCAAAAGACAGAGGGGCGACACTGAAGCTTTCTTT.

This rearrangement joins TRBV27 to TRBJ2-5; TRBD2 matches 7 bases. This CDR3 region has 13 residues. Germline CDR1 MNHEY, CDR2 SMNVEV (reference sequence). V shed 10 bases and J 3 bases; nucleotides not matched to a gene: 8. CDR3: CATRDYAEETQYF. The CDR3 coding sequence is TGTGCCACCAGGGACTACGCTGAAGAGACCCAGTACTTC.

The V call is TRBV18, the J call TRBJ1-2, with D maybe TRBD1 (6 bases). Trimming stripped 3 bases from V and 3 bases from J, with 8 bases between. CDR3 size: 13 residues. From germline, CDR1 is KGHSH and CDR2 LQKENI. The CDR3 sequence is CASSPTGYYGYTF. In DNA, the CDR3 is TGTGCCAGCTCACCGACAGGTTACTATGGCTACACCTTC.

V and J are TRBV4-1 and TRBJ2-7; D is ambiguous. The V and J ends lost 2 bases and 3 bases respectively, with 11 bases between them. The germline V gene encodes CDR1 MGHRA and CDR2 YSYEKL. The CDR3 extends over 14 amino acids. The CDR3 is CASSQRQEIYEQYF. The CDR3 coding sequence is TGCGCCAGCAGCCAACGTCAGGAGATCTACGAGCAGTACTTC.

The rearrangement uses TRBV28 and TRBJ2-5; D possibly corresponds to TRBD2 (6 bases). Per the germline V gene, CDR1 is MDHEN and CDR2 is SYDVKM. The CDR3 has 14 amino acids. V was cut by 3 bases and J by 10 bases, with 18 bases left in between. The CDR3 nucleotides read TGTGCCAGCAGTTTTCGGAGGGCCTCGGAGGGCCAGTACTTC. Translation gives CASSFRRASEGQYF.

This chain uses TRBV21-1 with TRBJ1-5; no check of the table's D call, TRBD1, against the DNA was made. TRBV21-1 is an annotated pseudogene. The CDR3 is 14 amino acids. CDR3 sequence: CASRRRDNYQPQHF. CDR3 sequence (DNA): TGTGCCAGCAGGCGCCGGGACAACTATCAGCCCCAGCATTTT.

The genes are TRBV4-1 and TRBJ1-5; D perhaps matches TRBD1 (6 bases). The CDR3 covers 16 residues. V lost 3 bases, J lost 3 bases, and 15 bases lay in between. Germline loops: CDR1 MGHRA, CDR2 YSYEKL. CDR3 loop: CASSQGQGRDNQPQHF. The CDR3 DNA sequence: TGCGCCAGCAGCCAGGGTCAGGGGAGGGACAATCAGCCCCAGCATTTT.

This clone was recorded a few times. The chain links TRBV10-1 to TRBJ2-1; D is possibly TRBD1 or TRBD2 (6 bases each). The length of the CDR3 is 17 residues. CDR1 is WNHNN and CDR2 is SYGVQD in the germline V gene (reference sequence). Trimming took off 3 bases at V and 0 bases at J, with 15 bases between the two ends. CDR3 loop: CASSDMAGTNSYNEQFF. As DNA, the CDR3 is TGCGCCAGCAGTGATATGGCGGGGACAAACTCCTACAATGAGCAGTTCTTC.

CDR3 protein: CASSHGSGRGTGELFF. For the CDR3, the DNA is TGCGCCAGCAGCCATGGTAGCGGGCGAGGCACCGGGGAGCTGTTTTTT. This chain joins TRBV4-1 and TRBJ2-2; 7 bases match TRBD2. The ends lost 3 bases at V and 4 bases at J; junction bases unmatched: 8. The germline gives CDR1 MGHRA, CDR2 YSYEKL. This CDR3 contains 16 residues.

This clone was seen once. V is TRBV28 and J is TRBJ2-7, with D tentatively TRBD1 (6 bases). The germline V gene has CDR1 MDHEN and CDR2 SYDVKM. This CDR3 contains 14 residues. Trimming took off 7 bases at V and 0 bases at J, with 13 bases between the two ends. The CDR3 loop reads CASTQGRNSYEQYF. CDR3 nucleotide sequence: TGTGCCAGCACACAGGGAAGAAACTCCTACGAGCAGTACTTC.

The rearrangement joins TRBV18 to TRBJ2-1; D gene unclear. The CDR3 loop spans 13 amino acids. CDR1 is KGHSH and CDR2 is LQKENI in the germline V gene. Trimming cost V 4 bases and J 2 bases, with 6 bases left between them. The CDR3 loop reads CASSLGPYNEQFF. CDR3 coding DNA: TGTGCCAGCTCACTAGGACCCTACAATGAGCAGTTCTTC.

This clone has just a few counts. The rearrangement links TRBV7-2 to TRBJ1-5; TRBD1 agrees at 9 bases. The CDR3 loop spans 15 amino acids. The V gene's germline CDR1 is SGHTA and CDR2 FQGNSA. J was trimmed by 1 base and V by 7 bases; bases with no gene match: 5. DNA for the CDR3: TGTGCCAGCACGACAGGGGGATGGAGCAATCAGCCCCAGCATTTT. It yields the protein CASTTGGWSNQPQHF.

The chain combines TRBV28 with TRBJ1-2; the D gene is possibly TRBD1 (5 bases). The germline V and J ends were trimmed by 2 bases and 2 bases, with 15 bases remaining between them. The CDR3 contains 16 residues. Germline CDR1 is MDHEN and CDR2 is SYDVKM. The CDR3 coding sequence is TGTGCCAGCAGTTTAGTCACGGCAGGGCAGAACTATGGCTACACCTTC. Translation gives CASSLVTAGQNYGYTF.

The V call is TRBV7-6, the J call TRBJ2-1; D unclear. Trimming removed 5 bases from V and 2 bases from J, with 13 bases in between. From germline, CDR1 is SGHVS and CDR2 FNYEAQ. This CDR3 comprises 15 residues. CDR3 sequence reads: CASSRAQSAYNEQFF. CDR3 nucleotides: TGTGCCAGCAGCCGTGCCCAGAGCGCCTACAATGAGCAGTTCTTC.